These 30 T cell receptor beta chains share one sample of origin, sequenced in a study of a mutant IDH1 vaccine in newly diagnosed glioma. Time point defined: week 35, safety follow-up. The investigators gave 300 ug of mutant IDH1 20-mer peptide in each vaccine dose, together with topical imiquimod. Libraries were prepared by immunoSEQ multiplex PCR; TCRdb keeps only in-frame clonotypes and omits some of them. The sample yields about 60,000 clones, roughly 79% seen once. For these receptors, no antigen is known. Material: PBMCs, obtained from a glioma patient whose treatment included an IDH1 peptide vaccine. These receptors were taken from a man in his forties with glioma.

This chain connects TRBV29-1 to TRBJ2-7; 10 bases map to TRBD2. Trimming removed 2 bases from V and 6 bases from J; junction bases left unmatched: 10. The CDR3 sequence is 15 residues long. Germline V lookup: CDR1 SQVTM, CDR2 ANQGSEA. CDR3 protein: CSVEIRLAGEGEQYF. In nucleotides, the CDR3 is TGCAGCGTTGAAATCCGCCTAGCGGGAGAGGGCGAGCAGTACTTC.

V usage is TRBV6-5 and J usage is TRBJ1-5, with TRBD1 as a possible D gene (6 bases). The germline V gene encodes CDR1 MNHEY and CDR2 SVGAGI. The germline V and J ends were trimmed by 2 bases and 3 bases, with 14 bases remaining between them. CDR3 length: 16 residues. The CDR3 region is CASSYSRGGANQPQHF. The CDR3 region has the DNA TGTGCCAGCAGTTACAGCCGTGGGGGGGCCAATCAGCCCCAGCATTTT.

As for this clone: Sequence at one end of the junction differs from germline and may be a read error. J is TRBJ1-1 and V is TRBV11-2; D unresolved. The CDR3 is made up of 14 amino acids. The germline CDR1 and CDR2 sequences are SGHAT and FQNNGV. CDR3 protein: CASSLGVDAQTKVF. CDR3 nucleotides: TGTGCCAGCAGCTTAGGGGTGGACGCCCAGACGAAAGTCTTT.

As for this clone: The junction departs from the called germline gene at one end, perhaps through a read error. The rearrangement uses TRBV7-7 and TRBJ2-5; D might be TRBD1 or TRBD2, each matching 5 bases. The germline CDR1 and CDR2 sequences are SSHAT and FNYEAQ (reference sequence). The CDR3 covers 15 residues. The CDR3 DNA reads as TGTGCTAGCAGCCCGGGACGCCATTGGGGGGAGACCCAGTACTTC. This translates into CASSPGRHWGETQYF.

In this sample, this clone turned up a few times. The chain joins TRBV4-3 to TRBJ1-2; a weak D match, TRBD1 (6 bases). CDR1 and CDR2 (germline): LGHNA, YSLEER. CDR3 length: 15 amino acids. V gave up 1 base and J gave up 7 bases, with 16 bases separating them. The CDR3 region is CASSQGQQGKGGYTF. The CDR3, as DNA: TGCGCCAGCAGCCAAGGTCAACAGGGAAAGGGTGGCTACACCTTC.

This chain links TRBV4-2 with TRBJ2-3, with 9 bases identical to TRBD1. Germline CDR1 and CDR2: LGHNA and YNFKEQ. CDR3 size: 16 residues. The junction had 5 bases not matched to a gene; V was cut back by 0 bases and J by 4 bases. The CDR3 loop is CASSQEPGQGADTQYF. The CDR3 DNA reads as TGTGCCAGCAGCCAAGAGCCGGGACAGGGCGCAGATACGCAGTATTTT.

The J gene is TRBJ2-2, the V gene TRBV4-2; D not certain. V was cut by 0 bases and J by 6 bases, with 8 bases left in between. Germline loops: CDR1 LGHNA, CDR2 YNFKEQ. This CDR3 is built from 14 residues. In DNA form, the CDR3 reads TGTGCCAGCAGCCAAGATCGAGTGTCCGGGGAGCTGTTTTTT. It codes for CASSQDRVSGELFF.

The CDR3 here is CASFGGATNEKLFF. CDR3 sequence (DNA): TGTGCCAGCTTCGGCGGTGCAACTAATGAAAAACTGTTTTTT. The rearrangement joins TRBV2 to TRBJ1-4; D is undetermined. This CDR3 is built from 14 residues. Deletions cut 8 bases from V and 0 bases from J, with 10 bases between. The germline V gene has CDR1 SNHLY and CDR2 FYNNEI.

The chain combines TRBV4-2 with TRBJ2-7; perhaps TRBD1 as D (5 bases). The CDR3 is 16 residues long. Germline lookup yields CDR1 LGHNA and CDR2 YNFKEQ. Trimming left V 4 bases short and J 5 bases short, with 21 bases between. CDR3 protein: CASSPLAGQGSHEQYF. The CDR3 bases are TGTGCCAGCAGCCCCCTCGCCGGACAAGGTTCTCACGAGCAGTACTTC.

This sequence joins TRBV28 and TRBJ1-5; a possible D gene is TRBD1 (6 bases). Germline V gives CDR1 MDHEN, CDR2 SYDVKM. This CDR3 comprises 13 residues. V lost 4 bases and J lost 2, with 6 bases in between. CDR3 residues: CASSSGGNQPQHF. The CDR3 DNA sequence: TGTGCCAGCAGTTCAGGGGGCAATCAGCCCCAGCATTTT. Full variable domain (missing parts from reference TRBV28 and TRBJ1-5): DVKVTQSSRYLVKRTGEKVFLECVQDMDHENMFWYRQDPGLGLRLIYFSYDVKMKEKGDIPEGYSVSREKKERFSLILESASTNQTSMYLCASSSGGNQPQHFGDGTRLSIL.

The chain is built from TRBV29-1 and TRBJ1-2, with D hard to call. CDR1 is SQVTM and CDR2 is ANQGSEA in the germline V gene. This CDR3 spans 13 amino acids. The V gene lost 7 bases and the J gene lost 0 bases, with 12 bases spanning the gap. CDR3 loop: CSAGTNSNYGYTF. CDR3 sequence (DNA): TGCAGCGCTGGCACCAATTCTAACTATGGCTACACCTTC.

The gene calls are TRBV5-6 and TRBJ2-1; 7 bases match TRBD1. Germline V lookup: CDR1 SGHDT, CDR2 YYEEEE. Trimming cost V 4 bases and J 7 bases; bases outside gene matches: 8. This CDR3 has 14 amino acids. CDR3 sequence (DNA): TGTGCCAGCAGCAGGCCAGGGGGTATGAATGAGCAGTTCTTC. This sequence encodes CASSRPGGMNEQFF.

The chain employs TRBV7-9 and TRBJ2-3; 7 positions agree with TRBD2. The CDR3 is 15 amino acids. Germline V CDR1 and CDR2: SEHNR, FQNEAQ (reference sequence). J gave up 1 base and V 5 bases, and 6 bases lay outside the gene matches. The CDR3 DNA follows: TGTGCCAGCAGCCCAAGCGGGGTGGGCACAGATACGCAGTATTTT. It codes for CASSPSGVGTDTQYF.

V is TRBV29-1 and J is TRBJ1-4; 9 bases are shared with TRBD1. CDR3 length equals 13 residues. From germline, CDR1 is SQVTM and CDR2 ANQGSEA. Trimming removed 7 bases from V and 8 bases from J; junction bases left unmatched: 8. The CDR3 region is CSAGGTGNEKLFF. The DNA of the CDR3 is TGCAGCGCCGGGGGGACAGGGAACGAAAAACTGTTTTTT. Complete variable domain (other parts from reference TRBV29-1 and TRBJ1-4): SAVISQKPSRDICQRGTSLTIQCQVDSQVTMMFWYRQQPGQSLTLIATANQGSEATYESGFVIDKFPISRPNLTFSTLTVSNMSPEDSSIYLCSAGGTGNEKLFFGSGTQLSVL.

Only a few counts were recorded for this clone. The chain links TRBV6-6 to TRBJ1-1; D ambiguous. Trimming took 2 bases from V and 1 from J, leaving 2 bases between them. The CDR3 is 12 residues long. Germline CDR1 MNHNY, CDR2 SVGAGI (reference sequence). The DNA of the CDR3 is TGTGCCAGCAGTTACACGAACACTGAAGCTTTCTTT. Translation: CASSYTNTEAFF.

This clone has more than one count but fewer than ten. The chain has TRBV7-2 and TRBJ1-5, with a tentative D call TRBD1 (5 bases). Deletions cut 5 bases from V and 4 bases from J, with 12 bases between. Germline CDR1 and CDR2: SGHTA and FQGNSA. CDR3 length: 14 amino acids. Here the CDR3 reads CASSRTTVNQPQHF. The CDR3 DNA reads as TGTGCCAGCAGCCGAACGACAGTAAATCAGCCCCAGCATTTT. Looking up the rest from reference TRBV7-2 and TRBJ1-5 gives the full variable domain: GAGVSQSPSNKVTEKGKDVELRCDPISGHTALYWYRQSLGQGLEFLIYFQGNSAPDKSGLPSDRFSAERTGGSVSTLTIQRTQQEDSAVYLCASSRTTVNQPQHFGDGTRLSIL.

There are a few counts of this clone. V is TRBV7-2 and J is TRBJ1-1, with a weak D call TRBD1 (6 bases). The CDR3 sequence is 11 residues long. The V gene lost 6 bases and the J gene lost 8 bases, with 10 bases spanning the gap. Germline V gene sequence: CDR1 SGHTA, CDR2 FQGNSA. CDR3 amino acids: CASRHTGEAFF. The CDR3 DNA sequence: TGTGCCAGCAGACACACAGGGGAAGCTTTCTTT. Filled out from reference TRBV7-2 and TRBJ1-1, the complete variable domain reads GAGVSQSPSNKVTEKGKDVELRCDPISGHTALYWYRQSLGQGLEFLIYFQGNSAPDKSGLPSDRFSAERTGGSVSTLTIQRTQQEDSAVYLCASRHTGEAFFGQGTRLTVV.

The J gene is TRBJ1-3, the V gene TRBV4-1, with D tentatively TRBD1 (5 bases). CDR1 and CDR2 (germline): MGHRA, YSYEKL. V lost 3 bases, J lost 0 bases, and 15 bases lay in between. The CDR3 covers 17 residues. The CDR3 protein is CASSQGGLRSSGNTIYF. In DNA form, the CDR3 reads TGCGCCAGCAGCCAGGGGGGACTCCGGAGCTCTGGAAACACCATATATTTT.

The V and J genes are TRBV19 and TRBJ2-6; tentatively, D is TRBD1 or TRBD2 (5 bases each). Germline V lookup: CDR1 LNHDA, CDR2 SQIVND (reference sequence). The CDR3 runs 15 residues. Trimming stripped 3 bases from V and 4 bases from J, with 10 bases between. For the CDR3, the DNA is TGTGCCAGTAGTATTGGGGGAATAGGGGCCAACGTCCTGACTTTC. Residues: CASSIGGIGANVLTF.

V usage is TRBV19 and J usage is TRBJ1-2; no firm D call. Deletions cut 0 bases from V and 4 bases from J, with 18 bases between. This CDR3 has 17 residues. Germline-derived CDR1 and CDR2 are LNHDA and SQIVND (reference sequence). The CDR3 reads CASSIDFGQVPRYGYTF. The CDR3 region has the DNA TGTGCCAGTAGTATAGATTTTGGGCAAGTTCCCCGCTATGGCTACACCTTC.

The gene calls are TRBV5-5 and TRBJ2-1; 8 bases agree with TRBD1. J gave up 4 bases and V 0 bases, and 0 bases lay outside the gene matches. The CDR3 sequence is 14 residues long. Germline V lookup: CDR1 SGHKS, CDR2 YYEKEE (reference sequence). The CDR3 reads CASSLDRGYNEQFF. The CDR3 nucleotides are TGTGCCAGCAGCTTGGACAGGGGGTACAATGAGCAGTTCTTC.

The V and J genes are TRBV2 and TRBJ1-4; no clear D. The ends were cut back, 3 bases at V and 0 bases at J, with 8 bases in the middle. Germline lookup yields CDR1 SNHLY and CDR2 FYNNEI. This CDR3 contains 15 residues. CDR3 amino acids: CASSERTATNEKLFF. The CDR3 coding sequence is TGTGCCAGCAGTGAGAGGACCGCAACTAATGAAAAACTGTTTTTT.

This rearrangement joins TRBV7-2 to TRBJ1-3; D uncertain. This CDR3 contains 15 residues. CDR1 and CDR2 (germline): SGHTA, FQGNSA. V dropped 3 bases and J dropped 1 base, with 10 bases sitting between them. As DNA, the CDR3 is TGTGCCAGCAGCTTGGGCCCGGCATCTGGAAACACCATATATTTT. Its protein product is CASSLGPASGNTIYF.

This sequence joins TRBV13 and TRBJ2-3, with 10 bases that match TRBD1. V gave up 3 bases and J gave up 2 bases; unmatched junction bases: 11. The CDR3 spans 18 residues. Germline V gene data show CDR1 as PRHDT and CDR2 as FYEKMQ (reference sequence). The CDR3 loop reads CASSFRDRGRGLTDTQYF. In nucleotides, the CDR3 is TGTGCCAGCAGCTTCCGGGACAGGGGTAGGGGGCTCACAGATACGCAGTATTTT.

This clone was seen once. J is TRBJ2-1 and V is TRBV18; D is undetermined. Between the trimmed V and J ends, which lost 3 bases and 0 bases, there was a span of 6 bases. The CDR3 loop spans 14 amino acids. Germline CDR1 and CDR2: KGHSH and LQKENI. The CDR3 sequence is CASSPPGSYNEQFF. The CDR3 DNA reads as TGTGCCAGCTCACCGCCGGGCTCCTACAATGAGCAGTTCTTC.

V is TRBV7-9 and J is TRBJ2-3; D possibly corresponds to TRBD2 (6 bases). The germline gives CDR1 SEHNR, CDR2 FQNEAQ (reference sequence). There are 14 residues in the CDR3. Trimming removed 2 bases at V and 3 bases at J, with 9 bases between. The CDR3 nucleotides read TGTGCCAGCAGCTTATACGGGGGAACAGATACGCAGTATTTT. Translation gives CASSLYGGTDTQYF.

The V and J genes are TRBV6-4 and TRBJ1-1, with D perhaps TRBD1 (6 bases). Germline loops: CDR1 MRHNA, CDR2 SNTAGT. The CDR3 contains 14 residues. Trimming removed 4 bases at V and 4 bases at J, with 13 bases between. As DNA, the CDR3 is TGTGCCAGCAGTGTAATAGAGGGGGGCACTGAAGCTTTCTTT. Amino acids: CASSVIEGGTEAFF.

This clone was seen just once. Other DNA sequences in this specimen translate into the identical CDR3. This chain uses TRBV19 with TRBJ2-1; D unclear. V lost 5 bases and J 0 bases, leaving 11 bases between the germline ends. The CDR3 extends over 15 amino acids. Germline-derived CDR1 and CDR2 are LNHDA and SQIVND (reference sequence). The CDR3 DNA sequence: TGTGCCAGTAGTCCGACTGTGAGCTCCTACAATGAGCAGTTCTTC. Translating gives CASSPTVSSYNEQFF.

The chain links TRBV7-2 to TRBJ1-1; D call uncertain. Germline V lookup: CDR1 SGHTA, CDR2 FQGNSA. The CDR3 covers 12 residues. Trimming cost V 1 base and J 5 bases, with 5 bases left between them. CDR3 region: CASSLGWTEAFF. The CDR3 DNA is TGTGCCAGCAGCTTAGGGTGGACTGAAGCTTTCTTT.

The CDR3 nucleotides read TGTGCCAGCAGCTTAGCGACCGGTGGAGGGTTTTTCTACAATGAGCAGTTCTTC. It yields the protein CASSLATGGGFFYNEQFF. The genes are TRBV7-6 and TRBJ2-1, with D possibly TRBD2 on 6 matching bases. This CDR3 contains 18 residues. Germline V gene lookup returns CDR1 SGHVS and CDR2 FNYEAQ. Trimming took off 0 bases at V and 3 bases at J, with 18 bases between the two ends.